Listed below are T cell receptor beta chains from one sample, sequenced in a study of blood T cell repertoires in COVID-19. Sequencing was performed with immunoSEQ multiplex PCR; in TCRdb, only in-frame clones are kept and a portion is missing. The sample includes nearly 200,000 clones, 70% to 90% of them seen just once. The sample comprised peripheral blood. The receptor set was obtained from a woman aged 40 to 50 who had recovered from COVID-19. Each CDR3 is given with its conserved first and last residue. D genes are given only for firm matches. Some rows have no size entry. The others give once, few or many, or a class for an expanded clone.

clone_size d_call j_call cdr3_length v_call cdr3_aa cdr3_nt
. . TRBJ1-6 15 TRBV23-1 CASSLWGPYNSPLHF TGCGCCAGCAGTCTTTGGGGCCCCTATAATTCACCCCTCCACTTT
. . TRBJ1-1 13 TRBV11-3 CASSRQAGTEAFF TGTGCCAGCAGCCGACAGGCAGGGACTGAAGCTTTCTTT
. . TRBJ1-2 10 TRBV20-1 CSVQGNGYTF TGCAGTGTACAGGGAAATGGCTACACCTTC
. TRBD1 TRBJ2-6 19 TRBV9 CASSVGLGQGRSGANVLTF TGTGCCAGCAGCGTAGGATTGGGACAGGGGAGGTCTGGGGCCAACGTCCTGACTTTC
. TRBD1 TRBJ1-3 15 TRBV6-5 CASNSQGASGNTIYF TGTGCCAGCAACTCCCAGGGGGCCTCTGGAAACACCATATATTTT
. TRBD1 TRBJ1-2 14 TRBV5-1 CASSLEQGKEGYTF TGCGCCAGCAGCTTGGAACAGGGGAAGGAGGGCTACACCTTC
. TRBD1 TRBJ1-3 15 TRBV9 CASSRQGPSGNTIYF TGTGCCAGCAGCCGACAGGGACCCTCTGGAAACACCATATATTTT
. . TRBJ2-2 14 TRBV18 CASSPPMRTGELFF TGTGCCAGCTCACCACCGATGAGAACCGGGGAGCTGTTTTTT
once . TRBJ1-6 14 TRBV30 CAWSVQGRNSPLHF TGTGCCTGGAGTGTACAGGGAAGGAATTCACCCCTCCACTTT
. TRBD1 TRBJ2-7 14 TRBV11-2 CASSFGTATYEQYF TGTGCCAGCAGCTTCGGGACAGCAACCTACGAGCAGTACTTC
. . TRBJ2-5 14 TRBV9 CASSVQTFGETQYF TGTGCCAGCAGCGTTCAGACATTTGGGGAGACCCAGTACTTC
. TRBD1 TRBJ2-2 16 TRBV7-2 CASSRRTGGGTGELFF TGTGCCAGCAGCCGTCGGACAGGGGGAGGCACCGGGGAGCTGTTTTTT
. . TRBJ2-1 14 TRBV13 CASSLTDAGNEQFF TGTGCCAGCAGCTTAACTGACGCAGGCAATGAGCAGTTCTTC
. . TRBJ2-3 14 TRBV4-2 CASSEQEQTDTQYF TGTGCCAGCAGTGAACAGGAGCAAACAGATACGCAGTATTTT
. TRBD1 TRBJ1-2 14 TRBV28 CASKAGGANYGYTF TGTGCCAGCAAGGCAGGGGGCGCGAACTATGGCTACACCTTC
. . TRBJ2-1 15 TRBV24-1 CATSDLTSSSNEQFF TGTGCCACCAGTGATTTGACTAGCTCGAGCAATGAGCAGTTCTTC
. . TRBJ1-1 13 TRBV11-2 CASSLDRVRGAFF TGTGCCAGCAGCTTAGATAGAGTCCGCGGAGCTTTCTTT
. . TRBJ1-1 13 TRBV9 CASSVVWNTEAFF TGTGCCAGCAGCGTAGTCTGGAACACTGAAGCTTTCTTT
once . TRBJ2-7 16 TRBV18 CASSPQMARRTYEQYF TGTGCCAGCTCACCACAGATGGCTAGAAGAACCTACGAGCAGTACTTC
. . TRBJ1-5 15 TRBV27 CASSFGLNSNQPQHF TGTGCCAGCAGTTTCGGACTCAATAGCAATCAGCCCCAGCATTTT
. TRBD1 TRBJ1-6 12 TRBV30 CAWGQGPSPLHF TGTGCCTGGGGACAGGGTCCGTCGCCCCTCCACTTT
. . TRBJ1-6 14 TRBV6-5 CASRSSSYNSPLHF TGTGCCAGCAGAAGTAGCTCCTATAATTCACCCCTCCACTTT
. . TRBJ2-1 16 TRBV5-1 CASSLEVSRSYNEQFF TGCGCCAGCAGCTTGGAGGTTTCGCGGTCCTACAATGAGCAGTTCTTC
. TRBD1 TRBJ1-6 15 TRBV5-1 CASSLGGQGNSPLHF TGCGCCAGCAGCTTGGGGGGACAGGGTAATTCACCCCTCCACTTT
. . TRBJ2-2 14 TRBV24-1 CATSVGGNTGELFF TGTGCCACCAGTGTGGGAGGAAACACCGGGGAGCTGTTTTTT
. . TRBJ2-1 14 TRBV19 CASSIIGIHNEQFF TGTGCCAGTAGTATAATTGGCATTCACAATGAGCAGTTCTTC
. TRBD2 TRBJ2-5 15 TRBV7-6 CASSPKLAGAGTQYF TGTGCCAGCAGCCCAAAACTAGCGGGAGCGGGGACCCAGTACTTC
few TRBD1 TRBJ1-1 14 TRBV6-5 CASMDRGLGTEAFF TGTGCCAGCATGGACAGGGGGCTAGGAACTGAAGCTTTCTTT
. TRBD1 TRBJ2-2 14 TRBV2 CASSGTGGTGELFF TGTGCCAGCAGTGGGACAGGGGGAACCGGGGAGCTGTTTTTT
. . TRBJ2-7 15 TRBV6-5 CASSPTPDSVYEQYF TGTGCCAGCAGTCCCACCCCCGACAGTGTCTACGAGCAGTACTTC
. . TRBJ2-3 16 TRBV5-1 CASSLAGAPSTDTQYF TGCGCCAGCAGCTTGGCTGGGGCCCCTAGCACAGATACGCAGTATTTT
. TRBD1 TRBJ2-7 15 TRBV6-5 CASSRTGTGVYEQYF TGTGCCAGCAGTCGCACCGGGACAGGGGTCTACGAGCAGTACTTC
once . TRBJ1-6 12 TRBV30 CAWNQDYSPLHF TGTGCCTGGAACCAGGATTATTCACCCCTCCACTTT
. . TRBJ1-1 13 TRBV5-4 CASSGGKTREAFF TGTGCCAGCAGCGGCGGGAAGACGAGAGAAGCTTTCTTT
. . TRBJ2-2 11 TRBV28 CASSDPGELFF TGTGCCAGTAGCGATCCCGGGGAGCTGTTTTTT
. . TRBJ2-7 14 TRBV30 CAWSVMTGAYEQYF TGTGCCTGGAGTGTGATGACGGGAGCCTACGAGCAGTACTTC
. TRBD2 TRBJ2-7 16 TRBV5-1 CASSLAPGLAAYEQYF TGCGCCAGCAGCTTGGCCCCAGGACTAGCGGCCTACGAGCAGTACTTC
. . TRBJ1-2 14 TRBV5-6 CASSFLKGSNGYTF TGTGCCAGCAGCTTCCTGAAGGGGTCTAATGGCTACACCTTC
once . TRBJ2-5 15 TRBV5-1 CASSLVQGGGETQYF TGCGCCAGCAGCTTGGTTCAGGGAGGTGGGGAGACCCAGTACTTC
few TRBD2 TRBJ2-5 17 TRBV7-2 CASSLVSQRETPETQYF TGTGCCAGCAGCTTAGTTTCCCAGCGGGAAACCCCAGAGACCCAGTACTTC
once . TRBJ1-2 12 TRBV28 CVIGGGHYGYTF TGTGTCATAGGGGGGGGTCACTATGGCTACACCTTC
. . TRBJ2-1 12 TRBV20-1 CSASGTSYEQFF TGCAGTGCTAGTGGCACTAGCTATGAGCAGTTCTTC